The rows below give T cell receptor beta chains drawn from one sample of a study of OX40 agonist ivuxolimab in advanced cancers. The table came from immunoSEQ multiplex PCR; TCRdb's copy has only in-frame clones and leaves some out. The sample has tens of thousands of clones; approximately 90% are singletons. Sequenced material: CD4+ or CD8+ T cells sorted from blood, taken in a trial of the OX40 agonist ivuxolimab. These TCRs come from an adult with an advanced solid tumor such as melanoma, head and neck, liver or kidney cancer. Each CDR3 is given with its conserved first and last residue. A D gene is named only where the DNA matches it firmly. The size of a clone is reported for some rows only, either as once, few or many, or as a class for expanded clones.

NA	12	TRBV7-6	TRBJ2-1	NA	TGTGCCAGCAGCTTAGGTAATCAGGAGCAGTTCTTC	CASSLGNQEQFF
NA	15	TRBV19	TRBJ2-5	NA	TGTGCCAGTAGTACAACGGACCTGTACCAAGAGACCCAGTACTTC	CASSTTDLYQETQYF
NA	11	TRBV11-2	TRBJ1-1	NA	TGTGCCAGCAGCTTCCTGACTGAAGCTTTCTTT	CASSFLTEAFF
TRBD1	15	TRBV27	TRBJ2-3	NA	TGTGCCAGCAGTTTTGGGACAGGGCACACAGATACGCAGTATTTT	CASSFGTGHTDTQYF
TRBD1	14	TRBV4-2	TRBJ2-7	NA	TGTGCCAGCAGCCATAGAGACAGGGTCTACGAGCAGTACTTC	CASSHRDRVYEQYF
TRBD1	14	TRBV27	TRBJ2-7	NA	TGTGCCAGCAGTTTACTGGGACAGGGCTACGAGCAGTACTTC	CASSLLGQGYEQYF
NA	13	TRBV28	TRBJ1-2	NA	TGTGCCAGCAGTTTAATTGGTAACATGGGCTACACCTTC	CASSLIGNMGYTF
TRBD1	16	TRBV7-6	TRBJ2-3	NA	TGTGCCAGCAGCTTAGAGGACAGGGGGAACACAGATACGCAGTATTTT	CASSLEDRGNTDTQYF
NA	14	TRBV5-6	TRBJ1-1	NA	TGTGCCAGCAGCTTCAGTCCGGGGAACACTGAAGCTTTCTTT	CASSFSPGNTEAFF
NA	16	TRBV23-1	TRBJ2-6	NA	TGCGCCAGCAGTCAACCGTACAGCGCCGGGGCCAACGTCCTGACTTTC	CASSQPYSAGANVLTF
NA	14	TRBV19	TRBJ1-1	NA	TGTGCCAGTTGGGGGGGCTCTCTGAACACTGAAGCTTTCTTT	CASWGGSLNTEAFF
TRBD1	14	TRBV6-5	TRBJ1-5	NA	TGTGCCAGCTCCCCGACAGGGGGATATCAGCCCCAGCATTTT	CASSPTGGYQPQHF
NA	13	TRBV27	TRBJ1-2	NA	TGTGCCAGCAGTTTATCGTGGGGGGATGGCTACACCTTC	CASSLSWGDGYTF
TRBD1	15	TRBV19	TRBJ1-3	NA	TGTGCCAGTACCGGACAGGGGGCCTCTGGAAACACCATATATTTT	CASTGQGASGNTIYF
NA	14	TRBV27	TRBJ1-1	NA	TGTGCCAGCAGCCTACAGGGTTTTAACACTGAAGCTTTCTTT	CASSLQGFNTEAFF
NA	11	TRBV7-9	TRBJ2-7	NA	TGTGCCAGCAGCAACCACTACGAGCAGTACTTC	CASSNHYEQYF
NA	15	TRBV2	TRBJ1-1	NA	TGTGCCAGCAGTGAAAGGGCAGGGGTGAACACTGAAGCTTTCTTT	CASSERAGVNTEAFF
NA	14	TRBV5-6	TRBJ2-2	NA	TGTGCCAGCAGCCCCGGCTCGGGGGTCGGGGAGCTGTTTTTT	CASSPGSGVGELFF
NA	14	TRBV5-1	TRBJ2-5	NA	TGCGCCAGCAGCTTGGAACCGGGGGAAGAGACCCAGTACTTC	CASSLEPGEETQYF
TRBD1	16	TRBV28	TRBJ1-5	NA	TGTGCCAGCATCCAGGGGGGGCCGAGAAGCAATCAGCCCCAGCATTTT	CASIQGGPRSNQPQHF
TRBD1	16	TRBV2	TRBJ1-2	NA	TGTGCCAGCAAAAGGGACAGGGGAGGGGTTAGCTATGGCTACACCTTC	CASKRDRGGVSYGYTF
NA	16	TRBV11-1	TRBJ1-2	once	TGTGCCAGCAGCTTAGGGCCTCTGGGCAGGGACTATGGCTACACCTTC	CASSLGPLGRDYGYTF
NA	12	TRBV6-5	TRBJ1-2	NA	TGTGCCAGCATCGACGGGCACTATGGCTACACCTTC	CASIDGHYGYTF
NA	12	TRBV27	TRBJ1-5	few	TGTGCCAGCAGTTCCTTTAATCAGCCCCAGCATTTT	CASSSFNQPQHF
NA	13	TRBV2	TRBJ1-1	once	TGTGCCAGCAGTGCTTATGGCGGTGTTGAAGCTTTCTTT	CASSAYGGVEAFF
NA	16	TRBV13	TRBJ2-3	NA	TGTGCCAGCAGCTTAGGAAGCGTCGGAGGAACAGATACGCAGTATTTT	CASSLGSVGGTDTQYF
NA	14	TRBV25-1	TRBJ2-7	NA	TGTGCCAGCAGTGAATATCTTAGCTCCTACGAGCAGTACTTC	CASSEYLSSYEQYF
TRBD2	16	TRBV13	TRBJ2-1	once	TGTGCCAGCAGCGCAGACGGGGGGGCAATCTACAATGAGCAGTTCTTC	CASSADGGAIYNEQFF
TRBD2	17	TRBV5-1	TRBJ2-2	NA	TGCGCCAGCTCGACTAGCGGGAGGGCCAGGAACACCGGGGAGCTGTTTTTT	CASSTSGRARNTGELFF
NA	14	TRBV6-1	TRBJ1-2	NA	TGTGCCAGCAGTGAAGCTTTTGGGTACTATGGCTACACCTTC	CASSEAFGYYGYTF
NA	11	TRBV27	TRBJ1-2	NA	TGTGCCACCGGACAGCCTTATGGCTACACCTTC	CATGQPYGYTF
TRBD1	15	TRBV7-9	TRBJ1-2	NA	TGTGCCAGCAGCCGAGACGACAGGGTTAGCTATGGCTACACCTTC	CASSRDDRVSYGYTF
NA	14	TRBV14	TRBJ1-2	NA	TGTGCCAGCAGCCTAACAGGGTTGAACTATGGCTACACCTTC	CASSLTGLNYGYTF
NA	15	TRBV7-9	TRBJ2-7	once	TGTGCCAGCAGCTTACAGGAGGGGGGCTTCTACGAGCAGTACTTC	CASSLQEGGFYEQYF
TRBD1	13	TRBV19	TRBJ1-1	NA	TGTGCCAGTAGAAAACAGGGGTGGACTGAAGCTTTCTTT	CASRKQGWTEAFF
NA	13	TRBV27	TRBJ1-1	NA	TGTGCCAGCAGTTTGGTCGACAGGACTGAAGCTTTCTTT	CASSLVDRTEAFF
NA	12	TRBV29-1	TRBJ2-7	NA	TGCAGCGCAATTAACTGGGCTAACGAGCAGTACTTC	CSAINWANEQYF
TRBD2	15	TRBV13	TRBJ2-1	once	TGTGCCAGCAGCAAACGGACTAGCGGCCCTAATGAGCAGTTCTTC	CASSKRTSGPNEQFF
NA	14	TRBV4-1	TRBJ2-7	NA	TGCGCCAGCAGCCAAGATGGGGGCAGCTACGAGCAGTACTTC	CASSQDGGSYEQYF
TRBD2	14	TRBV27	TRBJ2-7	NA	TGTGCCAGCAGCAGCAGCGGGGGGCCGTGGGAGCAGTACTTC	CASSSSGGPWEQYF
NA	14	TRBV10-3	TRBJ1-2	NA	TGTGCCACCACTGAGGGGGAGGGGGACTATGGCTACACCTTC	CATTEGEGDYGYTF
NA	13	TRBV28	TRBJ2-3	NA	TGTGCCAGCACCAGGAGAAGCACAGATACGCAGTATTTT	CASTRRSTDTQYF
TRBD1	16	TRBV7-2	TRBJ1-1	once	TGTGCCAGCAGCTTCATACAGGGGAATGAGGAAGCTGAAGCTTTCTTT	CASSFIQGNEEAEAFF
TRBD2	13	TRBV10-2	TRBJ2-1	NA	TGCGCCAGCAGTCCTAGCGGGTACTATGAGCAGTTCTTC	CASSPSGYYEQFF
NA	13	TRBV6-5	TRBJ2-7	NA	TGTGCCAGCAGTGATCACGGGACCTACGAGCAGTACTTC	CASSDHGTYEQYF
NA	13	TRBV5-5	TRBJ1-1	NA	TGTGCCAGCAGCTTCGGAGACCACACTGAAGCTTTCTTT	CASSFGDHTEAFF
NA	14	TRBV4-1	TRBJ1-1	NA	TGCGCCAGCAGCCAAGAGGGCGGGACGACTGAAGCTTTCTTT	CASSQEGGTTEAFF
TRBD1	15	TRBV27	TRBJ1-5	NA	TGTGCCAGCAGTTTAGGACAGGCGAGCAATCAGCCCCAGCATTTT	CASSLGQASNQPQHF
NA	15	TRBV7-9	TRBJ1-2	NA	TGTGCCAGCAGCTCCCGGGACAAACCTAACTATGGCTACACCTTC	CASSSRDKPNYGYTF
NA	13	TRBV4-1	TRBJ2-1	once	TGCGCCAGCAGTCAACAGCGCCGCAATGAGCAGTTCTTC	CASSQQRRNEQFF
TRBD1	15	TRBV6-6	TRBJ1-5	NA	TGTGCCAGCAGCCCCGGGACAGACCTCGGGCAGCCCCAGCATTTT	CASSPGTDLGQPQHF
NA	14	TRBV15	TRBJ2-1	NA	TGTGCCACCAGCAGAGACAAGTCTGACAATGAGCAGTTCTTC	CATSRDKSDNEQFF
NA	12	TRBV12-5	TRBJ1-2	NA	TGTGCTAGTGGTTTTGGCCTTTTAGGCTACACCTTC	CASGFGLLGYTF
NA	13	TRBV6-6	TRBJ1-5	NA	TGTGCCAGCAGTTACGGTACCAATCAGCCCCAGCATTTT	CASSYGTNQPQHF